This paragraph covers one T cell receptor beta chain sequence. Its antigen is still unknown. This record comes from a study of graft-versus-host responses after intestinal transplantation. Study as a whole: Each recipient received anti-thymocyte globulin induction, then tacrolimus and steroids for about 3 years.

The study, taken as a whole, reports: GvH clones were found in recipient marrow; some appeared first in ileum or blood.

TCRdb's table, derived via immunoSEQ multiplex PCR, lists solely in-frame clones and lacks some. Of about 99,000 clones listed, less than 90% are singletons. V lost 0 bases, J lost 3 bases, and 9 bases lay in between. Germline V gene sequence: CDR1 SGHRS, CDR2 YFSETQ. The CDR3 spans 15 residues. The chain is built from TRBV5-1 and TRBJ2-2; D is unclear. The sample consisted of unstimulated CD4+ T cells sorted from spleen or lymph node cells, taken before intestinal transplant. This TCR was recovered from a human donor who received an intestinal transplant. CDR3 sequence: CASSLVSVYTGELFF. The CDR3 DNA is TGCGCCAGCAGCTTGGTTTCGGTTTACACCGGGGAGCTGTTTTTT.